The sequence of this TCR beta chain was determined in a study of cytomegalovirus exposure and HLA in healthy donors (TCRdb year 2017). Context from the whole study: A later analysis indicated that the roughly 130 validation repertoires were generated on the platform also employed for the roughly 730 repertoires of the first cohort. The study aimed to test whether signatures of past pathogen exposure could be identified by cataloging public T cell receptors. A separate validation cohort of 100 to 150 different subjects was used in addition to the 666-subject first cohort. To predict cytomegalovirus infection status, the study brought together high-throughput TCR immunosequencing, statistical association of individual TCRs with disease status, and machine learning.

Overall study outcomes, separate from this receptor: The classifier was reported to diagnose cytomegalovirus status with high specificity and sensitivity in both the original cohort and the validation cohort. According to the authors, the approach could potentially be generalized to other disease states and immunological phenotypes. Across donors, most TCR sequences were observed very rarely, whereas some public TCRs were present in many individuals. All 120 or so repertoires were used to score co-occurrence in the validation cohort in a later analysis, because that analysis had no HLA typing for the cohort. The study gave a list of about 160 TCR beta chains associated with cytomegalovirus. Three of the identified cytomegalovirus-associated TCR beta chains were confirmed in vitro to be specific for cytomegalovirus antigens. A later analysis found that TCRs clustered in the first cohort also tended to co-occur in the roughly 110 validation repertoires, with 90% to 95% of cluster scores above 0.

Libraries were prepared through the immunoSEQ multiplex PCR assay. Per the authors' processing: A statistical classification framework was developed to diagnose cytomegalovirus status using the catalog of TCR beta chain sequences. As stored in TCRdb, this immuneACCESS dataset retains in-frame rearrangements with V and J assigned. A fraction of the clones does not appear; measured against another copy, unresolved V genes explain less than half of the discrepancy, and the remainder lacks a known reason. V, J and clone size are taken as reported in that table, and D and trimming were inferred from the DNA itself. This sample is represented by some 140,000 clones; 86% of them were singletons. Approximately 3% of the sample is taken by the ten largest. Spanning cysteine to phenylalanine, the CDR3 consists of 14 amino acids. Of the read, only the CDR3 DNA is kept; its 42 bases are in frame from base 1. Trimming takes 1 base from V and 0 bases from J, and the germline ends sit 7 bases apart. CDR1 and CDR2 are drawn from the germline V gene: MNHNS, SASEGT.

The donors were included in the validation cohort of 100 to 150 subjects, a group kept apart from the approximately 670-subject first cohort. Of note for this clone: The antigen it binds to is not known. Per-nucleotide qualities are absent, and no much larger clonotype sits a single base away.

This sequence uses TRBV6-1 and TRBJ2-7, with a weak D call of TRBD1 (5 bases match). This receptor was obtained from a man in his late teens or twenties in good health and CMV-seronegative. Sequencing used PBMCs. The nucleotide sequence reads as follows: TGTGCCAGCAGTGAAGGACAGAGCTCCTACGAGCAGTACTTC. Translated, it reads CASSEGQSSYEQYF.